This T cell receptor (beta chain) was recorded in a study of T cell responses to AZD1222 COVID-19 vaccine. Points from the study as a whole: Clonal diversity was possibly underestimated, and the donors were mostly white British, with more females.

Generated by immunoSEQ multiplex PCR, the TCRdb table keeps only in-frame clones and is missing some. The sample holds around 120,000 clones, roughly 91% seen once. Notes on this clone: Antigen unknown.

This TCR was recovered from an adult who received the AZD1222 COVID-19 vaccine. The sequenced sample was peripheral blood, obtained 28 days after the second AZD1222 dose.

The CDR3 DNA reads TGTGCCTGGAGTGTACTCCACACCGGGGAGCTGTTTTTT. It translates to CAWSVLHTGELFF. This rearrangement joins TRBV30 to TRBJ2-2; no clear D gene. The CDR3 totals 13 residues. Germline loops: CDR1 GTSNPN, CDR2 SVGIG (reference sequence). The V end lost 0 bases, the J end lost 3 bases, and 5 bases lay between the germline ends.